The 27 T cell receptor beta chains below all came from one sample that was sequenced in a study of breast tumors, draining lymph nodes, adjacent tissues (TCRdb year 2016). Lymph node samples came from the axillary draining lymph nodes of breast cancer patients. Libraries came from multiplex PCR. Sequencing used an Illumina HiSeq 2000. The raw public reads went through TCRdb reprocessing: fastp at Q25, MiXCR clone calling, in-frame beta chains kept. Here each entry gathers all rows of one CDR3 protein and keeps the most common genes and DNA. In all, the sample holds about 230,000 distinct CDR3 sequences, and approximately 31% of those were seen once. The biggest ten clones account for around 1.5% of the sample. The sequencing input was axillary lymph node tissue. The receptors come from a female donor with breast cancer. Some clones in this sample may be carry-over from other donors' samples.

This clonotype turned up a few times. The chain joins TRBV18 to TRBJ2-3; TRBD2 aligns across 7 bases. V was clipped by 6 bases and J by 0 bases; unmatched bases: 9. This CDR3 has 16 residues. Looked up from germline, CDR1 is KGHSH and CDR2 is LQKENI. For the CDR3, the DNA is TGTGCCAGCTCCGCACCCGGGGGAGGGAGCACAGATACGCAGTATTTT. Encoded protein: CASSAPGGGSTDTQYF.

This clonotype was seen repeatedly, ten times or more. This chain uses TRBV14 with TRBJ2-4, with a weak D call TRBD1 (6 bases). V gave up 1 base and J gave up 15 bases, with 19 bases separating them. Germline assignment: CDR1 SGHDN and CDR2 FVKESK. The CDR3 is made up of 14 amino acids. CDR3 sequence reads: CASSQGRDTARWYF. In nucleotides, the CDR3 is TGTGCCAGCAGCCAAGGAAGGGACACGGCCCGATGGTACTTC.

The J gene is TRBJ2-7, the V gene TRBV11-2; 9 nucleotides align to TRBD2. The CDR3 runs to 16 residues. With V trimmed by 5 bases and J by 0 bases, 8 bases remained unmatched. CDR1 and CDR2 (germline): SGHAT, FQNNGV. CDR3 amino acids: CASSILTSGPSYEQYF. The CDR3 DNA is TGTGCCAGCAGCATACTCACTAGCGGGCCCTCCTACGAGCAGTACTTC.

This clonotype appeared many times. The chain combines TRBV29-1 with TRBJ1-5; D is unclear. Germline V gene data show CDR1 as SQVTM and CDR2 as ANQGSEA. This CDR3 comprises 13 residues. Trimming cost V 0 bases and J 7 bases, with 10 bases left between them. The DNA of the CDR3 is TGCAGCGTTGAAGAGTCAGTCAACCAGCCCCAGCATTTT. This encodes CSVEESVNQPQHF. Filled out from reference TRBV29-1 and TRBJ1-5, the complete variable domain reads SAVISQKPSRDICQRGTSLTIQCQVDSQVTMMFWYRQQPGQSLTLIATANQGSEATYESGFVIDKFPISRPNLTFSTLTVSNMSPEDSSIYLCSVEESVNQPQHFGDGTRLSIL.

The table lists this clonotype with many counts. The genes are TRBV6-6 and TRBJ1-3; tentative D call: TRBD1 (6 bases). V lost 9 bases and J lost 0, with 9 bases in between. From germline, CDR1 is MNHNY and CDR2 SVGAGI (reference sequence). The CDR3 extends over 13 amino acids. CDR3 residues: CASQQGSGNTIYF. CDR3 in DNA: TGTGCCAGTCAACAGGGCTCTGGAAACACCATATATTTT.

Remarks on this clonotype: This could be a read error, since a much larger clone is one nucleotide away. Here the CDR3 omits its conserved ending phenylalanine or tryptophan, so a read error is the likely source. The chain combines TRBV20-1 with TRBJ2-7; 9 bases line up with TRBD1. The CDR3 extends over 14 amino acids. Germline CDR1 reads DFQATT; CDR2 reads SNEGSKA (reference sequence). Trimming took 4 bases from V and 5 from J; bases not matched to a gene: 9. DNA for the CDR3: TGCAGTGCTATAAGCGACAGGGGGAGAAACGAGCAGTACCTC. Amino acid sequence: CSAISDRGRNEQYL.

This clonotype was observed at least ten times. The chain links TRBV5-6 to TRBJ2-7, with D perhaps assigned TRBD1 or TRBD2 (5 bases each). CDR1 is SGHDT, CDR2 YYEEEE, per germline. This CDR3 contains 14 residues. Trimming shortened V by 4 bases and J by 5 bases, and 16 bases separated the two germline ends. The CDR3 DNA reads TGTGCCAGCAGCGCAATCCGGGACGGAGACGAGCAGTACTTC. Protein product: CASSAIRDGDEQYF.

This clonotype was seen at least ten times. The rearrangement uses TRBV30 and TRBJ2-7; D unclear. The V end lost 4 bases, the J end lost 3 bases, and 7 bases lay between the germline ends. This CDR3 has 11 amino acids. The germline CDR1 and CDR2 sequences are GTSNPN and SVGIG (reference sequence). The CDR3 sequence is CAWKANYEQYF. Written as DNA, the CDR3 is TGTGCCTGGAAAGCTAACTACGAGCAGTACTTC.

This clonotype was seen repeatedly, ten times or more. DNA of the CDR3: TGCGCCAGCAGCCAAGACGTAAAGAGGCGTACCGGGGAGCTGTTTTTT. Encoded protein: CASSQDVKRRTGELFF. The chain couples TRBV4-3 to TRBJ2-2; D ambiguous. The CDR3 extends over 16 amino acids. Germline loops: CDR1 LGHNA, CDR2 YSLEER. V dropped 0 bases and J dropped 5 bases, with 13 bases sitting between them.

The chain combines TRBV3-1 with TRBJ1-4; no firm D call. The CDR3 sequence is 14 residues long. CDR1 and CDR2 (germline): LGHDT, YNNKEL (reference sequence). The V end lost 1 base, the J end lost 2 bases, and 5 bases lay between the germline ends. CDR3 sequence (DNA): TGTGCCAGCAGCCAAGGGACTACTAATGAAAAACTGTTTTTT. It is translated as CASSQGTTNEKLFF.

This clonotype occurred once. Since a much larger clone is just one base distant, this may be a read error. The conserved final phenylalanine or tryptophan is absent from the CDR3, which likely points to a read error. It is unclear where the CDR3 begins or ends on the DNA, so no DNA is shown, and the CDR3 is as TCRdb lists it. The CDR3 reads CASSLLDKQETQSS. This chain joins TRBV14 and TRBJ2-5; the table calls TRBD1, which could not be checked here. Germline assignment: CDR1 SGHDN and CDR2 FVKESK. The CDR3 has 14 amino acids, counting both end residues.

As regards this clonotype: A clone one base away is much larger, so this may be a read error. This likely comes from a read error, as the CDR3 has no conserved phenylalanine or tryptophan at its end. CDR3 amino acids: CASSYSRVPLYEQYY. In nucleotides, the CDR3 is TGTGCCAGCAGTTACTCAAGGGTCCCCCTCTACGAGCAGTACTAC. The chain links TRBV6-5 to TRBJ2-7; D is unclear. Trimming took 0 bases from V and 3 from J, leaving 12 bases between them. This CDR3 contains 15 residues. Per the germline V gene, CDR1 is MNHEY and CDR2 is SVGAGI.

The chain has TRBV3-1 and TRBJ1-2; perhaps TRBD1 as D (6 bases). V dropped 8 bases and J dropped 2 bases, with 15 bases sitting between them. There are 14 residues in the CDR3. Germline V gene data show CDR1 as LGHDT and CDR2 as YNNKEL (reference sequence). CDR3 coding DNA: TGTGCCAGCGGTCAGGGGTTCGACAACTATGGCTACACCTTC. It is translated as CASGQGFDNYGYTF.

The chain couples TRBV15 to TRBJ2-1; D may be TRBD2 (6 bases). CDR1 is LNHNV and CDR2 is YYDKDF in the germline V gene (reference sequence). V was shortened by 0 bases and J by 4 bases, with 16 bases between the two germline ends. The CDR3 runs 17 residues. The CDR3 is CATSRDSGRLGYNEQFF. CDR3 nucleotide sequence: TGTGCCACCAGCAGAGATTCGGGCAGACTAGGGTACAATGAGCAGTTCTTC.

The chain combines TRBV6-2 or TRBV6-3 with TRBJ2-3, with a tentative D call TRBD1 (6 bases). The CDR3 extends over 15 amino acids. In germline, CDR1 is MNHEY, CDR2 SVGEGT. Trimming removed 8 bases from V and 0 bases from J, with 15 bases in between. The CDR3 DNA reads TGTGCCAGCCGAGACAGGAAAGCTAGCACAGATACGCAGTATTTT. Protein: CASRDRKASTDTQYF.

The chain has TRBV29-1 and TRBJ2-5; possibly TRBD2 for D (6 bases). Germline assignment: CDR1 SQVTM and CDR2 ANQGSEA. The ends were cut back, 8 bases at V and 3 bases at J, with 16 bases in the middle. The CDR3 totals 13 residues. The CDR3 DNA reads TGCAGCTTGGCCCTAGGAGGGAAAGAGACCCAGTACTTC. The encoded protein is CSLALGGKETQYF.

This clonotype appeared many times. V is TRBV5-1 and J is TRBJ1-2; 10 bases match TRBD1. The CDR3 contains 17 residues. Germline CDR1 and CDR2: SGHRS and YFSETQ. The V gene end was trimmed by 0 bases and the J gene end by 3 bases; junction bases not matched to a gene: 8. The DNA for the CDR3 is TGCGCCAGCAGCTTGGATGGGACAGGGGAGTTGGACTATGGCTACACCTTC. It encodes CASSLDGTGELDYGYTF.

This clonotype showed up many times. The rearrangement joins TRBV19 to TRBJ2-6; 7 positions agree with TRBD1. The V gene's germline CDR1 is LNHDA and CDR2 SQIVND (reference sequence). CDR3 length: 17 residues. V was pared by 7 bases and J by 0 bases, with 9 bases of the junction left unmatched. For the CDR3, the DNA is TGTGCCAGTACCCGCCAGGACAGGTCCTCTGGGGCCAACGTCCTGACTTTC. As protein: CASTRQDRSSGANVLTF.

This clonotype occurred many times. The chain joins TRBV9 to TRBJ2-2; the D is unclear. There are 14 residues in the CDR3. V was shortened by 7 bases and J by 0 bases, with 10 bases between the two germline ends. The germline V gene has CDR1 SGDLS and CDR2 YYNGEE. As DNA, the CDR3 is TGTGCCAGCCAAAAGGGATCGAACACCGGGGAGCTGTTTTTT. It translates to CASQKGSNTGELFF.

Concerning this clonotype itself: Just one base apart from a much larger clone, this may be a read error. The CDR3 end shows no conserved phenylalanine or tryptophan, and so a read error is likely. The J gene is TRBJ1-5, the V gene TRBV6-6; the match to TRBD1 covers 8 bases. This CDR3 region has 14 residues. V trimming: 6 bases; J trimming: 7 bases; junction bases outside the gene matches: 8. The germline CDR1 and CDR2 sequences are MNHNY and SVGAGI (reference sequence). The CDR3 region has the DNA TGTGCCAGCAGCTGGACAGGGACAGAGCAGCCCCAGCATCTT. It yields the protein CASSWTGTEQPQHL.

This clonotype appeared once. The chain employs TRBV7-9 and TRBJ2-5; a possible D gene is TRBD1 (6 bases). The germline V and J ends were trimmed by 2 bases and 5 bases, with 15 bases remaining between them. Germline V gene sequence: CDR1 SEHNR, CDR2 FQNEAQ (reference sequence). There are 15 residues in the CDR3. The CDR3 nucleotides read TGTGCCAGCAGCTTATCCTTGGGGGCTGGGGAGACCCAGTACTTC. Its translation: CASSLSLGAGETQYF.

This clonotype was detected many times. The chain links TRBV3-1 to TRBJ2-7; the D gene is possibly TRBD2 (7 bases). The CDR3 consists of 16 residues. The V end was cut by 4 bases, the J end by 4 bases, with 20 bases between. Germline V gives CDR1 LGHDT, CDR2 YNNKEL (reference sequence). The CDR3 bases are TGTGCCAGCAGCCCAGTGGGGGGGGCTAGGGTGTACGAGCAGTACTTC. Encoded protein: CASSPVGGARVYEQYF.

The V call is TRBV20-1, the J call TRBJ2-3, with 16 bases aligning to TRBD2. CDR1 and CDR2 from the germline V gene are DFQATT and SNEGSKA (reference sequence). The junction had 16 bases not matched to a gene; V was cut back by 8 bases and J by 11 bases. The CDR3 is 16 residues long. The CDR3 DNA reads TGCAGTTTTCCGGGACTAGCGGGAGGGCTGTACAATGAGCAGTATTTT. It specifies CSFPGLAGGLYNEQYF.

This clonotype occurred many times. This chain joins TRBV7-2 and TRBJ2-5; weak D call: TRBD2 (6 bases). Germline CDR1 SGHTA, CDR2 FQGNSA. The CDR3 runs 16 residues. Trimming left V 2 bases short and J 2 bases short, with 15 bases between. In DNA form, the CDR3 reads TGTGCCAGCAGCTTAAGCATGGGTAGCGGTCAAGAGACCCAGTACTTC. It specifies CASSLSMGSGQETQYF.

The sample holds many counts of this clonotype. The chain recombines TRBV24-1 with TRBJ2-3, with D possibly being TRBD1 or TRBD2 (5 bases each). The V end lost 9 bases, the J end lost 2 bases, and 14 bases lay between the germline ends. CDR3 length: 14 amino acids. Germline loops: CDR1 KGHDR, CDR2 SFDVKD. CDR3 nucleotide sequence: TGTGCCACCCGAATGGGACGGTCCACAGATACGCAGTATTTT. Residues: CATRMGRSTDTQYF.

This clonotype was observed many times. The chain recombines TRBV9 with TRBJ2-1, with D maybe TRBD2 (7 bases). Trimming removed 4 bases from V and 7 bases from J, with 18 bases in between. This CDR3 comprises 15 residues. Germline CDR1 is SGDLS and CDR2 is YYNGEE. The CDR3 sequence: CASSPLGGGSNEQFF. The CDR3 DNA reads TGTGCCAGCAGCCCCTTAGGGGGGGGGAGTAATGAGCAGTTCTTC.

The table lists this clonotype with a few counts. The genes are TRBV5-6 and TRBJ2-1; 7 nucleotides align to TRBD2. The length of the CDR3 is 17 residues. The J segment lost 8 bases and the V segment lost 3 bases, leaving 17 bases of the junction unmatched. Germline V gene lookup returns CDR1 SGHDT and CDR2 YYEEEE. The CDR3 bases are TGTGCCAGCAGCTCCACCGGCCGCGGCGGGAGTGGGTATGAGCAGTTCTTC. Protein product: CASSSTGRGGSGYEQFF.